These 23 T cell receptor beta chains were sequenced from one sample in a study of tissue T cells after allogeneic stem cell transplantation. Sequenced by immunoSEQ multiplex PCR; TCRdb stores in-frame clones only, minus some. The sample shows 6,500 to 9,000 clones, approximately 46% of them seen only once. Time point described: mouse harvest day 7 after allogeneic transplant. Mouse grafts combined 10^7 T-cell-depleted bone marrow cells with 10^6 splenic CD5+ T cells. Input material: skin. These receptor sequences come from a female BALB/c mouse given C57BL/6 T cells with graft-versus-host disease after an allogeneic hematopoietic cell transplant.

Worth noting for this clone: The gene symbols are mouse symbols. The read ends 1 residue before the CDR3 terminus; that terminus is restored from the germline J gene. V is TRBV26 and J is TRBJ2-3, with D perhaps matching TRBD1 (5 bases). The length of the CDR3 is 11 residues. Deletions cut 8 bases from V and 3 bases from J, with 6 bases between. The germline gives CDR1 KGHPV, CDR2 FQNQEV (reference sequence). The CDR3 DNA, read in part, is TGTGCCAGCTCAGGGGCAGAAACGCTGTAT. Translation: CASSGAETLY. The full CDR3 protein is CASSGAETLYF.

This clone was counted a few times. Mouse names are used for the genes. The CDR3: CASSPTVNSDYTF. CDR3 bases read: TGTGCCAGCAGTCCGACGGTAAACTCCGACTACACC. The chain recombines TRBV26 with TRBJ1-2; D not certain. The observed sequence ends 1 residue before the CDR3 terminus, with the missing tail filled in from the germline J gene. The CDR3 is made up of 13 amino acids. In germline, CDR1 is KGHPV, CDR2 FQNQEV (reference sequence). V was cut by 4 bases and J by 1 base, with 7 bases left in between.

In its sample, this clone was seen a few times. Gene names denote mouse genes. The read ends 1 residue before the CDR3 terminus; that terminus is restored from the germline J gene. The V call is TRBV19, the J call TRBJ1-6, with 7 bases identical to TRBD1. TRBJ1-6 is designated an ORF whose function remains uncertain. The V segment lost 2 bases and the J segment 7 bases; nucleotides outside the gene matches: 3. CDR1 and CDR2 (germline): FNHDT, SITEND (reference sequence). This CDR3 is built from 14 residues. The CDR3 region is CASSIPGGNSPLYF. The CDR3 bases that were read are TGTGCCAGCAGTATCCCAGGGGGGAATTCGCCCCTCTAC.

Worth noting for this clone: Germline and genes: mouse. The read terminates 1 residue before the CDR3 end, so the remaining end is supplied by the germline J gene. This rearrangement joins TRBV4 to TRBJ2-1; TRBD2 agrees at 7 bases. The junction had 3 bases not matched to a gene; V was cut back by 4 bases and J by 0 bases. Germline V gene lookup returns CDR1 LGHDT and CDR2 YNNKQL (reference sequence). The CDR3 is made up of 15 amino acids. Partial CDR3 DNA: TGTGCCAGCAGCTCGGGGGGGTATAACTATGCTGAGCAGTTC. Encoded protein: CASSSGGYNYAEQF. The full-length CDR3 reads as CASSSGGYNYAEQFF. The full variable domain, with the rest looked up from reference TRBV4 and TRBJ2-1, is ETAVFQTPNYHVTQVGNEVSFNCKQTLGHDTMYWYKQDSKKLLKIMFSYNNKQLIVNETVPRRFSPQSSDKAHLNLRIKSVEPEDSAVYLCASSSGGYNYAEQFFGPGTRLTVL.

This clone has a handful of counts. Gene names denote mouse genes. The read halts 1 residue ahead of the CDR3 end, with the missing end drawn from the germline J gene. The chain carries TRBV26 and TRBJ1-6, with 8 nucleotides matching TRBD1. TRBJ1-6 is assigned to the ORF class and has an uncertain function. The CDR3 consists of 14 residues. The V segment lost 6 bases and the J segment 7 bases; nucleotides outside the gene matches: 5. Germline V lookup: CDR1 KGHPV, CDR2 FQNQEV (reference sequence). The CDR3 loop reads CASSLRGQNSPLYF. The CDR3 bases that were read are TGTGCCAGCAGCCTCAGGGGGCAAAATTCGCCCCTCTAC.

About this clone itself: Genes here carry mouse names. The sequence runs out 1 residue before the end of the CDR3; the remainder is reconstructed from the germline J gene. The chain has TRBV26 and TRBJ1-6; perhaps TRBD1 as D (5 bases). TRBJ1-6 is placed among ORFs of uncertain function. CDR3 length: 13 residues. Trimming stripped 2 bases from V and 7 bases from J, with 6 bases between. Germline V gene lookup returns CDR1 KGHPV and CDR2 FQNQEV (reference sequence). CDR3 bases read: TGTGCCAGCAGTCTGCAGGGAAATTCGCCCCTCTAC. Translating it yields CASSLQGNSPLY. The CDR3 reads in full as CASSLQGNSPLYF.

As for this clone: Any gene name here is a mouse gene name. The CDR3 region is CASSPGGNYAEQFF. The DNA read from the CDR3 is TGTGCCAGCAGCCCCGGGGGGAACTATGCTGAGCAGTTC. The genes are TRBV19 and TRBJ2-1; D is perhaps TRBD2 (6 bases). The CDR3 goes on 1 residue after the read ends, and that part is filled in from the germline J gene. V was cut by 5 bases and J by 1 base, with 10 bases left in between. The CDR3 extends over 14 amino acids. Germline V gives CDR1 FNHDT, CDR2 SITEND (reference sequence).

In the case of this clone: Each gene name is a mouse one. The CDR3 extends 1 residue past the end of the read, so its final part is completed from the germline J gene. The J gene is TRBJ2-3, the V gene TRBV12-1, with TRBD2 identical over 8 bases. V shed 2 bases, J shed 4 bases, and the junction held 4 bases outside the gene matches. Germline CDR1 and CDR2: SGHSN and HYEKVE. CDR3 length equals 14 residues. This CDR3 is CASSRGGASETLYF. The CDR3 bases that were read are TGTGCCAGCTCTCGGGGGGGCGCGTCAGAAACGCTGTAT.

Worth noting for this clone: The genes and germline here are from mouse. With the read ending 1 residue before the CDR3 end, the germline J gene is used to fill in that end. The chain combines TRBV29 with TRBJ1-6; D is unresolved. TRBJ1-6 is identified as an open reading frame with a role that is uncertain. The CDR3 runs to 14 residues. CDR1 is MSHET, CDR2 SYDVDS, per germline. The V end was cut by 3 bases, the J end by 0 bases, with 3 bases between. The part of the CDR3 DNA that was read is TGTGCTAGCAGTTTCGATTCCTATAATTCGCCCCTCTAC. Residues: CASSFDSYNSPLY. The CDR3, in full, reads CASSFDSYNSPLYF.

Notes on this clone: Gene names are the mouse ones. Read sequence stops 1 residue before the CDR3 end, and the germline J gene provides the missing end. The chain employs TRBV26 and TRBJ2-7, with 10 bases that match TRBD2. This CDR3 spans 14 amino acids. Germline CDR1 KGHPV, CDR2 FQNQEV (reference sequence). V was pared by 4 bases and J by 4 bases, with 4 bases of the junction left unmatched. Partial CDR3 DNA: TGTGCCAGCAGTCCGGGACTGGGGCTTTATGAACAGTAC. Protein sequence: CASSPGLGLYEQY. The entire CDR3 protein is CASSPGLGLYEQYF. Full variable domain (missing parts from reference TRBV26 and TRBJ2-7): NSKVIQTPRYLVKGQGQKAKMRCIPEKGHPVVFWYQQNKNNEFKFLINFQNQEVLQQIDMTEKRFSAECPSNSPCSLEIQSSEAGDSALYLCASSPGLGLYEQYFGPGTRLTVL.

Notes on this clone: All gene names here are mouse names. The part of the CDR3 DNA that was read is TGTGCCAGCAGCCAAGACGCCAGAAACAACGAAAGATTATTT. The encoded protein is CASSQDARNNERLF. The full CDR3 protein reads CASSQDARNNERLFF. The rearrangement joins TRBV5 to TRBJ1-4, with D unclear. The read finishes 1 residue shy of the CDR3 end, and the germline J gene is used to complete it. CDR3 length equals 15 residues. The V and J ends lost 0 bases and 4 bases respectively, with 9 bases between them. CDR1 LGHNA and CDR2 YNLKQL come from the germline V gene (reference sequence).

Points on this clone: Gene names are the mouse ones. The part of the CDR3 DNA that was read is TGTGCCTGGAGTGGGGGGCTCTATGAACAGTAC. It codes for CAWSGGLYEQY. In full, the CDR3 is CAWSGGLYEQYF. The V and J genes are TRBV31 and TRBJ2-7; maybe TRBD2 (7 bases). Coverage ceases 1 residue before the CDR3 finishes, and the germline J gene fills in the end. V lost 2 bases and J lost 3, with 8 bases in between. The CDR3 length is 12 residues. Per germline, CDR1 GKSSPN and CDR2 SITVG.

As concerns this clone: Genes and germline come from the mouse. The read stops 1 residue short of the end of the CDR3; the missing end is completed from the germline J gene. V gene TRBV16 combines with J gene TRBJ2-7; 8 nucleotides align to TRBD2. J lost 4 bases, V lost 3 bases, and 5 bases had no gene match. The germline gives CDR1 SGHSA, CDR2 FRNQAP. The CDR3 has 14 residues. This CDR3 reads CASSFNWGPYEQYF. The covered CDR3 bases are TGTGCAAGCAGCTTCAACTGGGGGCCTTATGAACAGTAC.

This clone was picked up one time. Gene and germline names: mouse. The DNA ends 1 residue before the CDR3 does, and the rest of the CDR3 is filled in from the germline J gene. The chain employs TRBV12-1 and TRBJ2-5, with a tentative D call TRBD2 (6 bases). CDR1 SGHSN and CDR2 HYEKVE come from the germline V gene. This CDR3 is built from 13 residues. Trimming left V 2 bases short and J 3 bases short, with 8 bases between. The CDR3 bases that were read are TGTGCCAGCTCTCAGACTGGTCAAGACACCCAGTAC. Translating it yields CASSQTGQDTQY. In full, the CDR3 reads CASSQTGQDTQYF.

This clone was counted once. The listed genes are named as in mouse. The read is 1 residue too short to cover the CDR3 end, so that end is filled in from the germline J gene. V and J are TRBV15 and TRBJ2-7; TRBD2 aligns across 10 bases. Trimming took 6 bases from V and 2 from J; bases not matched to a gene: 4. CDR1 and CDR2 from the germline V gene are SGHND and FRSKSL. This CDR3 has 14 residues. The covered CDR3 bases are TGTGCCAGCAGCCGAACTGGGGGGGCCTATGAACAGTAC. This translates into CASSRTGGAYEQY. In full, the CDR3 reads CASSRTGGAYEQYF.

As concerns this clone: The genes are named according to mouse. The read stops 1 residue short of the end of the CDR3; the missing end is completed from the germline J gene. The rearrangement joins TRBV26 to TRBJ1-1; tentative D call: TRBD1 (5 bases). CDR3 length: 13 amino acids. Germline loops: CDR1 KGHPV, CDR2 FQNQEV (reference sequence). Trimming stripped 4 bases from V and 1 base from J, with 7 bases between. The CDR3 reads CASSQGQNTEVFF. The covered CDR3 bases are TGTGCCAGCAGTCAAGGACAAAACACAGAAGTCTTC.

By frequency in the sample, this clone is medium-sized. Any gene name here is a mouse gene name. The sequenced part of the CDR3 DNA is TGTGCCAGCAGTCGGGGTTATGAACAGTAC. Translated: CASSRGYEQY. The CDR3, in full, reads CASSRGYEQYF. V gene TRBV26 combines with J gene TRBJ2-7; D is unresolved. The missing CDR3 end, 1 residue past where the read stops, is filled in from the germline J gene. The germline gives CDR1 KGHPV, CDR2 FQNQEV (reference sequence). This CDR3 contains 11 residues. V was trimmed by 4 bases and J by 4 bases, leaving 5 bases between them.

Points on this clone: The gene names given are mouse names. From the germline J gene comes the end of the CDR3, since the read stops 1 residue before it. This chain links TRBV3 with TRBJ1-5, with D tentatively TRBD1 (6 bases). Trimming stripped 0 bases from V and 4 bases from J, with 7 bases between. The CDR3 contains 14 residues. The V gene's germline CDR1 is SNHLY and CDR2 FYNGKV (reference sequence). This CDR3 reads CASSLAGQNQAPLF. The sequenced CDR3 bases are TGTGCCAGCAGCTTAGCGGGACAAAACCAGGCTCCGCTT. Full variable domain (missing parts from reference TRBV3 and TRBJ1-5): GPKVLQIPSHQIIDMGQMVTLNCDPVSNHLYFYWYKQILGQQMEFLVNFYNGKVMEKSKLFKDQFSVERPDGSYFTLKIQPTALEDSAVYFCASSLAGQNQAPLFGEGTRLSVL.

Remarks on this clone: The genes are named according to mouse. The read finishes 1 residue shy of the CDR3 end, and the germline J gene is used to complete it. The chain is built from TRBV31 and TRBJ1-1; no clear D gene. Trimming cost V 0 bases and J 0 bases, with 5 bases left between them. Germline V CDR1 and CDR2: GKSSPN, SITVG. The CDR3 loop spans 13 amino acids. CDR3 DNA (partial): TGTGCCTGGAGTCTAGATGCAAACACAGAAGTCTTC. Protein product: CAWSLDANTEVF. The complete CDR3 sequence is CAWSLDANTEVFF. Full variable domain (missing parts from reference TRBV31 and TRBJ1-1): AQTIHQWPVAEIKAVGSPLSLGCTIKGKSSPNLYWYWQATGGTLQQLFYSITVGQVESVVQLNLSASRPKDDQFILSTEKLLLSHSGFYLCAWSLDANTEVFFGKGTRLTVV.

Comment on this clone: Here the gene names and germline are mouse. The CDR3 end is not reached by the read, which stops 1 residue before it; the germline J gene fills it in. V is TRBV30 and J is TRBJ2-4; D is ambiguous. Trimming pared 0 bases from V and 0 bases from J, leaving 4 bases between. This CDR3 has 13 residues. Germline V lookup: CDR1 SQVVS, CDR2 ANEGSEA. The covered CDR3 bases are TGTAGTTCTAGAGAAGTTAGTCAAAACACCTTGTAC. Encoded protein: CSSREVSQNTLY. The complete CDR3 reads CSSREVSQNTLYF.

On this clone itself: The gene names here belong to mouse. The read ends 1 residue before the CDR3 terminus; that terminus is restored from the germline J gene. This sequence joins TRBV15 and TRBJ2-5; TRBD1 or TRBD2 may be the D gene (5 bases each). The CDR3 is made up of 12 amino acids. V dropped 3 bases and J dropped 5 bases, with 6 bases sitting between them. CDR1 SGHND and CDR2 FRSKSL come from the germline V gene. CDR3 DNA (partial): TGTGCCAGCAGTTTGGGGACAGACACCCAGTAC. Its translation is CASSLGTDTQY. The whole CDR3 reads CASSLGTDTQYF.

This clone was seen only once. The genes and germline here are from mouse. CDR3 bases read: TGTGCCAGCAGTCTTACAGGGGCAGAAACGCTGTAT. This translates into CASSLTGAETLY. The entire CDR3 sequence reads CASSLTGAETLYF. The chain is built from TRBV26 and TRBJ2-3, with D perhaps TRBD1 (6 bases). The read finishes 1 residue shy of the CDR3 end, and the germline J gene is used to complete it. The length of the CDR3 is 13 residues. The ends were cut back, 3 bases at V and 3 bases at J, with 7 bases in the middle. Per the germline V gene, CDR1 is KGHPV and CDR2 is FQNQEV (reference sequence).

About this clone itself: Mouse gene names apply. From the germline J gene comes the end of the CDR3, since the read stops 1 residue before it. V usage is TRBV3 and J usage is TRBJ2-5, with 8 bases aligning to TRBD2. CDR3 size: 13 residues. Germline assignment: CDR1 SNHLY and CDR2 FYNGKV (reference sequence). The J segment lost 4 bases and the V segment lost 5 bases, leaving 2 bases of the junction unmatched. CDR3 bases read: TGTGCCAGCAGCCCGGACTGGGAAGACACCCAGTAC. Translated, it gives CASSPDWEDTQY. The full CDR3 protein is CASSPDWEDTQYF. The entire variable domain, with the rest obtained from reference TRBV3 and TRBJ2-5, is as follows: GPKVLQIPSHQIIDMGQMVTLNCDPVSNHLYFYWYKQILGQQMEFLVNFYNGKVMEKSKLFKDQFSVERPDGSYFTLKIQPTALEDSAVYFCASSPDWEDTQYFGPGTRLLVL.